This T cell receptor beta chain was sequenced for a study of cytomegalovirus exposure and HLA in healthy donors. Study conclusions and caveats: Association of a missense DCLRE1C variant with TCR beta V- and J-gene trimming was reported in a later analysis. Analyzed later, most CMV-associated TCR beta chains appeared HLA-restricted. Despite most TCR sequences being rare, some public TCRs occurred in many donors.

This PCR relied on a set of 60 Vbeta primers and 13 Jbeta primers. Generated by immunoSEQ multiplex PCR, the TCRdb table keeps only in-frame clones and is missing some. The table shows about 95,000 clones, with 82% occurring only once. Worth noting for this clone: The antigen remains unidentified.

Trimming shortened V by 0 bases and J by 3 bases, and 18 bases separated the two germline ends. The CDR3 extends over 18 amino acids. Germline lookup yields CDR1 MRHNA and CDR2 SNTAGT. The TCR comes from a young man in good health and CMV-seropositive. The sample comprised PBMCs. The chain has TRBV6-4 and TRBJ2-1; no clear D. CDR3 nucleotide sequence: TGTGCCAGCAGTGACTCCCCCCGCTTTACGGTTAACTACAATGAGCAGTTCTTC. As protein: CASSDSPRFTVNYNEQFF.